A selection of T cell receptor beta chains follows, all from one sample in a study of T cell repertoires in cytomegalovirus infection. TCRdb independently ran MiXCR on the reads; one entry per CDR3 protein. The sample holds 200,000 or so distinct CDR3 sequences; about 20% are singletons and the top ten take around 3.2%. Sequenced sample: PBMCs. The receptors come from a human donor in good health (CMV status not recorded). Some clones in this sample may be carry-over from other donors' samples. CDR3s include the opening cysteine and the closing phenylalanine or tryptophan. The D gene is left open where the match is weak. Part of the rows lack a size; the others show once, few, many or a class for expanded clones.

v_call	cdr3_length	d_call	clone_size	j_call	cdr3_nt	cdr3_aa
TRBV5-1	16	TRBD1	.	TRBJ2-5	TGCGCCAGCAGCTTTACCGGGACAGGGGTTCAAGAGACCCAGTACTTC	CASSFTGTGVQETQYF
TRBV7-2	18	TRBD1	many	TRBJ2-7	TGTGCCAGCAGCTCCGAAGCGGGACAGGGGGAACTTCCCTACGAGCAGTACTTC	CASSSEAGQGELPYEQYF
TRBV5-4	15	.	.	TRBJ2-3	TGTGCCAGCAGCTTGGAGGCAGGCTACACAGATACGCAGTATTTT	CASSLEAGYTDTQYF
TRBV7-9	14	.	many	TRBJ2-2	TGTGCCAGCAGCCAAGGGGCGAACACCGGGGAGCTGTTTTTT	CASSQGANTGELFF
TRBV14	15	.	few	TRBJ2-7	TGTGCCAGCAGCCACCTCGCGGGACAGTCCTACGAGCAGTACTTC	CASSHLAGQSYEQYF
TRBV7-2	15	TRBD2	medium-sized	TRBJ2-5	TGTGCCAGCAGCATCCGGAATAGCGGGAGTGAGACCCAGTACTTC	CASSIRNSGSETQYF
TRBV7-6	17	TRBD2	few	TRBJ2-5	TGTGCCAGCAGCTCCTTGACTAGCGGGGGCAGCCAAGAGACCCAGTACTTC	CASSSLTSGGSQETQYF
TRBV11-2	13	.	.	TRBJ2-5	TGTGCCAGCAGCTTAGTTCTCCAAGAGACCCAGTACTTC	CASSLVLQETQYF
TRBV11-2	15	.	few	TRBJ2-2	TGTGCCAGCAGTATCGGGACCCTCCACACCGGGGAGCTGTTTTTT	CASSIGTLHTGELFF
TRBV7-2	15	.	many	TRBJ2-2	TGTGCCAGCAGCCCACCTTACACGGACACCGGGGAGCTGTTTTTT	CASSPPYTDTGELFF
TRBV11-2	16	.	few	TRBJ2-1	TGTGCCAGCAGCTTAATGAGAAGCGGGTTTTACAATGAGCAGTTCTTC	CASSLMRSGFYNEQFF
TRBV6-5	18	TRBD2	.	TRBJ2-5	TGTGCCAGCAGGCTTGGCGGGAGGGGACTATCAACAAGGGAGACCCAGTACTTC	CASRLGGRGLSTRETQYF
TRBV5-6	14	.	.	TRBJ2-5	TGTGCCAGCAGCCCGCGCCGGACCCAAGAGACCCAGTACTTC	CASSPRRTQETQYF
TRBV20-1	15	TRBD1	.	TRBJ2-7	TGCAGTGCTAGTAAACCCGGACAGGGGATAGGGGAGCAGTACTTC	CSASKPGQGIGEQYF
TRBV19	11	.	few	TRBJ1-2	TGTGCCAGTAGCGATCACTATGGCTACACCTTC	CASSDHYGYTF
TRBV20-1	15	.	.	TRBJ2-1	TGCAGTGCTAGAGATCTACGGTTTTCCTACAATGAGCAGTTCTTC	CSARDLRFSYNEQFF
TRBV7-2	19	TRBD1	many	TRBJ1-5	TGTGCCAGCAGCCGGGACAGGGGGACATTCCTCTCTCCCTCTCAGCCCCAGCATTTT	CASSRDRGTFLSPSQPQHF
TRBV12-3/TRBV12-4	13	.	many	TRBJ2-5	TGTGCCAGCAAGGGGGTAGACCAAGAGACCCAGTACTTC	CASKGVDQETQYF
TRBV6-2/TRBV6-3	14	.	many	TRBJ2-1	TGTGCCAGCAGTTACAAAGGAGACTACAATGAGCAGTTCTTC	CASSYKGDYNEQFF
TRBV20-1	13	TRBD1	few	TRBJ1-1	TGCAGTGCTAGAGTAGGGGGCGAAACTGAAGCTTTCTTT	CSARVGGETEAFF
TRBV19	15	.	.	TRBJ1-3	TGTGCCAGTAGTCCCACCCAGGGTTTTGGAAACACCATATATTTT	CASSPTQGFGNTIYF
TRBV28	16	TRBD2	medium-sized	TRBJ2-3	TGTGCCAGCAGTTTTGAGGCGGGAGGAGGGACAGATACGCAGTATTTT	CASSFEAGGGTDTQYF
TRBV12-3/TRBV12-4	14	TRBD1	few	TRBJ1-3	TGTGCCATACCCAGGGGGGACCCTGGAAACACCATATATTTT	CAIPRGDPGNTIYF
TRBV20-1	14	.	few	TRBJ2-1	TGCAGTGCTAGGCCTCGCGTCTCCTACAATGAGCAGTTCTTC	CSARPRVSYNEQFF
TRBV28	16	.	.	TRBJ2-4	TGTGCCAGCAGTACGCGAATTAGGGGAGCCAAAAACATTCAGTACTTC	CASSTRIRGAKNIQYF
TRBV7-9	13	.	few	TRBJ1-1	TGTGCCAGCAGCCGAGGGACGAACACTGAAGCTTTCTTT	CASSRGTNTEAFF
TRBV7-9	12	.	many	TRBJ1-5	TGTGCCAGCAGTCGCGAGGGTCAGCCCCAGCATTTT	CASSREGQPQHF
TRBV23-1	14	.	few	TRBJ2-1	TGCGCCAGCAGTCAATGTACAGAAGGAAATGAGCAGTTCTTC	CASSQCTEGNEQFF
TRBV19	15	.	.	TRBJ1-2	TGTGCCAGTACCCTGGGGCTAAGTTTTTACTATGGCTACACCTTC	CASTLGLSFYYGYTF
TRBV7-2	14	.	few	TRBJ1-6	TGTGCCAGCAGCTTAGGGGTGGTAAATTCACCCCTCCACTTT	CASSLGVVNSPLHF
TRBV20-1	15	.	many	TRBJ2-5	TGCAGTGCTAGAGTCCCAGGGTCCCAGGGAGAGACCCAGTACTTC	CSARVPGSQGETQYF
TRBV15	15	.	many	TRBJ1-2	TGTGCCACCAGCAGAGATCCAAGGGGCGCTGGTGGCTACACCTTC	CATSRDPRGAGGYTF
TRBV7-9	15	.	.	TRBJ2-3	TGTGCCAGCATCTTCGGTGACGGGCGCACAGATACCCAGTATTTT	CASIFGDGRTDTQYF
TRBV7-2	14	.	many	TRBJ2-7	TGTGCCAGCAGCCTATGGGACTCGGATGGCGAGCAGTACTTC	CASSLWDSDGEQYF
TRBV7-8	16	.	many	TRBJ1-2	TGTGCCAGCAGCTTAGTGGCAGGGGATTTTGTCTATGGCTACACCTTC	CASSLVAGDFVYGYTF
TRBV20-1	15	.	.	TRBJ2-4	TGCAGTGCACCCCAGAGCTCCCTAGCCAAAAACATTCAGTACTTC	CSAPQSSLAKNIQYF
TRBV19	10	TRBD1	few	TRBJ2-1	TGTGCCACCCAGGGGGTAGAGCAGTTCTTC	CATQGVEQFF